The 19 T cell receptor beta chains below come from one sample, sequenced in a study of vaccination effects on CD4 cells after COVID-19. The protocol was immunoSEQ multiplex PCR, while the TCRdb copy is restricted to in-frame clones and leaves out a portion. The repertoire has some 46,000 clones, around 80% of them found once; the top ten carry approximately 3.8%. No antigens are known for them. Culturing for 10 to 11 days preceded CD4+ T cell isolation. From March to December 2020, the person had a SARS-CoV-2 infection that was confirmed by PCR. Each participant was administered two doses of either the BNT162b2 or the mRNA-1273 vaccine. The sample consisted of CD4+ T cells from PBMCs cultured without peptide, taken after COVID-19 vaccination. These receptors were taken from a human donor who had a prior SARS-CoV-2 infection.

The chain is built from TRBV5-4 and TRBJ2-5, with a weak D call TRBD1 (7 bases). The V gene lost 4 bases and the J gene lost 5 bases, with 18 bases spanning the gap. The CDR3 consists of 15 residues. Germline CDR1 SGHNT, CDR2 YYREEE (reference sequence). The CDR3 DNA reads TGTGCCAGCAGCCCTGGGGCAGGGGGGACGGAGACCCAGTACTTC. This sequence encodes CASSPGAGGTETQYF.

A few counts support this clone. The chain employs TRBV6-5 and TRBJ2-4; D is uncertain. The CDR3 covers 15 residues. Germline V CDR1 and CDR2: MNHEY, SVGAGI. The V end was cut by 4 bases, the J end by 1 base, with 11 bases between. In DNA form, the CDR3 reads TGTGCCAGCAGTTCTGGGCCCTACGCCAAAAACATTCAGTACTTC. Translation gives CASSSGPYAKNIQYF.

The DNA of the CDR3 is TGTGCCAGCAGTGACTCGTCTAGCGTCGCCGGGGAGCTGTTTTTT. This translates into CASSDSSSVAGELFF. The chain has TRBV6-4 and TRBJ2-2; D may be TRBD2 (6 bases). From germline, CDR1 is MRHNA and CDR2 SNTAGT. CDR3 length equals 15 residues. Deletions cut 0 bases from V and 6 bases from J, with 11 bases between.

This clone was found a few times. This chain uses TRBV5-1 with TRBJ1-6; 7 bases line up with TRBD1. The length of the CDR3 is 15 residues. Germline CDR1 SGHRS, CDR2 YFSETQ. V gave up 4 bases and J gave up 3 bases; unmatched junction bases: 4. Here the CDR3 DNA reads TGCGCCAGCAGCGGCGGACAGGTCTATAATTCACCCCTCCACTTT. Translated, it gives CASSGGQVYNSPLHF. The full variable domain, rest sourced from reference TRBV5-1 and TRBJ1-6, is KAGVTQTPRYLIKTRGQQVTLSCSPISGHRSVSWYQQTPGQGLQFLFEYFSETQRNKGNFPGRFSGRQFSNSRSEMNVSTLELGDSALYLCASSGGQVYNSPLHFGNGTRLTVT.

V gene TRBV30 combines with J gene TRBJ2-3, with D perhaps matching TRBD1 (5 bases). The V end was cut by 8 bases, the J end by 1 base, with 13 bases between. The germline CDR1 and CDR2 sequences are GTSNPN and SVGIG (reference sequence). The CDR3 is 13 amino acids. DNA of the CDR3: TGTGCCACGCAGGGTACTCGCACAGATACGCAGTATTTT. It is translated as CATQGTRTDTQYF.

CDR3 protein: CASSLGGTLERGYTF. Written as DNA, the CDR3 is TGTGCCAGCAGCTTGGGTGGGACCTTAGAGAGAGGCTACACCTTC. The genes are TRBV5-4 and TRBJ1-2; the D gene is possibly TRBD1 (5 bases). This CDR3 is built from 15 residues. Germline assignment: CDR1 SGHNT and CDR2 YYREEE (reference sequence). Trimming pared 0 bases from V and 8 bases from J, leaving 17 bases between. The complete variable domain, with remaining parts taken from reference TRBV5-4 and TRBJ1-2, reads ETGVTQSPTHLIKTRGQQVTLRCSSQSGHNTVSWYQQALGQGPQFIFQYYREEENGRGNFPPRFSGLQFPNYSSELNVNALELDDSALYLCASSLGGTLERGYTFGSGTRLTVV.

In regard to this clone: The DNA is omitted, as the CDR3 cannot be located on it reliably, and the CDR3 follows TCRdb's listing. The genes are TRBV27 and TRBJ2-2. The CDR3 sequence runs 15 residues, both termini included. In germline, CDR1 is MNHEY, CDR2 SMNVEV (reference sequence). CDR3 in amino acids: CASSSSGPSTGELFF.

This clone has only one observation. The chain carries TRBV19 and TRBJ2-1, with D uncertain. The V end lost 3 bases, the J end lost 6 bases, and 15 bases lay between the germline ends. The CDR3 is 15 residues long. Germline CDR1 LNHDA, CDR2 SQIVND (reference sequence). The CDR3 region has the DNA TGTGCCAGTAGTATTCTCTCATCTTGGGGCAATGAGCAGTTCTTC. This encodes CASSILSSWGNEQFF.

The chain combines TRBV11-2 with TRBJ2-5; D ambiguous. Trimming pared 4 bases from V and 2 bases from J, leaving 23 bases between. This CDR3 comprises 18 residues. Looked up from germline, CDR1 is SGHAT and CDR2 is FQNNGV. The DNA for the CDR3 is TGTGCCAGCAGCTCGGCCCTCACATGGGATAATAATCAAGAGACCCAGTACTTC. This gives the protein CASSSALTWDNNQETQYF.

The rearrangement joins TRBV11-2 to TRBJ2-1; TRBD2 matches at 9 bases. V lost 5 bases, J lost 7 bases, and 12 bases stayed unmatched. This CDR3 comprises 16 residues. From germline, CDR1 is SGHAT and CDR2 FQNNGV. CDR3 loop: CASSKVPGGRGNEQFF. In nucleotides, the CDR3 is TGTGCCAGCAGCAAAGTACCTGGCGGGAGGGGAAATGAGCAGTTCTTC.

This chain connects TRBV9 to TRBJ1-1, with a weak D call TRBD1 (6 bases). V was pared by 4 bases and J by 4 bases, with 17 bases between. This CDR3 has 15 residues. CDR1 SGDLS and CDR2 YYNGEE come from the germline V gene. CDR3 amino acids: CASSPPQGRATEAFF. CDR3 sequence (DNA): TGTGCCAGCAGCCCTCCACAGGGACGGGCCACTGAAGCTTTCTTT.

In this sample, this clone turned up a few times. This chain connects TRBV24-1 to TRBJ2-2, with TRBD2 matching 7 bases. CDR1 KGHDR and CDR2 SFDVKD come from the germline V gene. The length of the CDR3 is 16 residues. The trim removed 1 base at V and 4 bases at J, leaving 5 bases unmatched. CDR3 amino acids: CATSDLGGSPTGELFF. CDR3 DNA: TGTGCCACCAGTGATTTAGGCGGGAGTCCCACCGGGGAGCTGTTTTTT.

This clone was detected only once. This CDR3 is CATSDLPDPSGTQYF. The CDR3 DNA reads as TGTGCCACCAGTGATTTGCCAGACCCCTCCGGTACGCAGTATTTT. This chain connects TRBV24-1 to TRBJ2-3; no clear D gene. Trimming removed 0 bases at V and 8 bases at J, with 14 bases between. Germline V gene lookup returns CDR1 KGHDR and CDR2 SFDVKD. The CDR3 is made up of 15 amino acids.

The chain recombines TRBV5-1 with TRBJ1-1; 8 nucleotides align to TRBD1. Trimming cost V 0 bases and J 0 bases; bases outside gene matches: 4. The germline gives CDR1 SGHRS, CDR2 YFSETQ. The CDR3 loop spans 16 amino acids. The CDR3 reads CASSLGTGSLNTEAFF. Here the CDR3 DNA reads TGCGCCAGCAGCTTGGGGACAGGGAGTTTGAACACTGAAGCTTTCTTT.

The rearrangement joins TRBV11-3 to TRBJ2-7, with D uncertain. The CDR3 has 14 amino acids. CDR1 is SGHNT and CDR2 is YENEEA in the germline V gene. Trimming stripped 4 bases from V and 3 bases from J, with 13 bases between. CDR3 sequence reads: CASSSSGQRYEQYF. The CDR3 DNA reads TGTGCCAGCAGCTCCTCGGGCCAGCGCTACGAGCAGTACTTC.

This chain connects TRBV6-5 to TRBJ1-3; no firm D call. The CDR3 is 13 residues long. CDR1 MNHEY and CDR2 SVGAGI come from the germline V gene. Trimming removed 5 bases from V and 8 bases from J, with 13 bases in between. The CDR3 sequence is CASSRAGGYTIYF. The CDR3 coding sequence is TGTGCCAGCAGTCGGGCAGGAGGATACACCATATATTTT.

The chain has TRBV2 and TRBJ2-5; possible D gene TRBD2, 6 bases. The CDR3 is 15 amino acids. V was trimmed by 8 bases and J by 0 bases, leaving 16 bases between them. Germline V lookup: CDR1 SNHLY, CDR2 FYNNEI. The CDR3: CASRRRGSYQETQYF. DNA of the CDR3: TGTGCCAGCCGGCGGCGGGGATCTTACCAAGAGACCCAGTACTTC.

The chain carries TRBV2 and TRBJ2-6, with 8 positions matching TRBD1. After removal of 6 bases from V and 2 bases from J, the junction contained 3 bases not matched to a gene. The germline CDR1 and CDR2 sequences are SNHLY and FYNNEI. The CDR3 covers 15 residues. This CDR3 is CASSLDRAGANVLTF. The CDR3 coding sequence is TGTGCCAGCAGCCTGGACAGGGCTGGGGCCAACGTCCTGACTTTC.

The chain's CDR3 is CASRVGAGRVTEAFF. DNA for the CDR3: TGTGCCAGTCGCGTTGGAGCAGGGCGGGTCACTGAAGCTTTCTTT. V is TRBV19 and J is TRBJ1-1, with a weak D call TRBD1 (5 bases). Trimming stripped 8 bases from V and 4 bases from J, with 20 bases between. This CDR3 region has 15 residues. The germline V gene encodes CDR1 LNHDA and CDR2 SQIVND (reference sequence).